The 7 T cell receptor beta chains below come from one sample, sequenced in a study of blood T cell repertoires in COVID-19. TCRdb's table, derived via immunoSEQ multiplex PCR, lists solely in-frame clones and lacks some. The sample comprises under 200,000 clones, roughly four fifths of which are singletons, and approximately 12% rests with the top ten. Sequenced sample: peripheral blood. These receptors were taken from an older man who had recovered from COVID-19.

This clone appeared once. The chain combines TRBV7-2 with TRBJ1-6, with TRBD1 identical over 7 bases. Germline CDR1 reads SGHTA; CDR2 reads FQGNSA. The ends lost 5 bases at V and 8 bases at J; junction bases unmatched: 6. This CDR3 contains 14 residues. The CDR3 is CASSMRQGDSPLHF. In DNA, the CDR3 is TGTGCCAGCAGCATGCGACAGGGTGATTCACCCCTCCACTTT.

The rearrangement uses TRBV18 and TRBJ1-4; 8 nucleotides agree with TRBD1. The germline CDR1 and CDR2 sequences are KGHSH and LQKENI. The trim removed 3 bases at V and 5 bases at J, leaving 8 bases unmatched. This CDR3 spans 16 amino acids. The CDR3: CASSPGQGYSNEKLFF. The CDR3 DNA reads TGTGCCAGCTCACCTGGACAGGGCTATTCCAATGAAAAACTGTTTTTT.

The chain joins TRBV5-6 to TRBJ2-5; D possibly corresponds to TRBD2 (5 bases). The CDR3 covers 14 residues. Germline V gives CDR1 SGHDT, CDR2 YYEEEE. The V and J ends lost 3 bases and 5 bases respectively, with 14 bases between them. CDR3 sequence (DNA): TGTGCCAGCAGCTACGACGGGGATGGGGAGACCCAGTACTTC. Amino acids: CASSYDGDGETQYF.

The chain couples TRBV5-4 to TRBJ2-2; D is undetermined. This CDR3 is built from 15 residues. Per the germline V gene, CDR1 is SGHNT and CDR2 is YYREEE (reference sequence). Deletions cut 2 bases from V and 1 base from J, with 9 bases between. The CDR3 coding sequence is TGTGCCAGCAGCTTAATGACTTTGAACACCGGGGAGCTGTTTTTT. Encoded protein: CASSLMTLNTGELFF.

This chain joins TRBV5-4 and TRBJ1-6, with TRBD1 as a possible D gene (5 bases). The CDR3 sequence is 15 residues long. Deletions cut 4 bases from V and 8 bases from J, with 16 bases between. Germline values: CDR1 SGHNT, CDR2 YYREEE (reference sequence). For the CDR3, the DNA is TGTGCCAGCAGCCGACGAGCAGGGTTGGATTCACCCCTCCACTTT. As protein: CASSRRAGLDSPLHF. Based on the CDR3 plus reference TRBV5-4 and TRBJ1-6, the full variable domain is ETGVTQSPTHLIKTRGQQVTLRCSSQSGHNTVSWYQQALGQGPQFIFQYYREEENGRGNFPPRFSGLQFPNYSSELNVNALELDDSALYLCASSRRAGLDSPLHFGNGTRLTVT.

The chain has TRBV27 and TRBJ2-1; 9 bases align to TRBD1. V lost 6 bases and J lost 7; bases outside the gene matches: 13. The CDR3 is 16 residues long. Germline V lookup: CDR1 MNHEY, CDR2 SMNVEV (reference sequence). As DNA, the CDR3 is TGTGCCAGCAGCCAGATAACAGGGGGCCCCGTAAATGAGCAGTTCTTC. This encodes CASSQITGGPVNEQFF.

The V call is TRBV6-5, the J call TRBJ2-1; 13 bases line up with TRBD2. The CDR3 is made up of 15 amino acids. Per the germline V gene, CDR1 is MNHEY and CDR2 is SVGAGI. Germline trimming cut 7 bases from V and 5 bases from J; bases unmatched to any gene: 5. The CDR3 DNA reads TGTGCCAGCACCCCGGGACTAGCGGGAAACAATGAGCAGTTCTTC. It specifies CASTPGLAGNNEQFF.